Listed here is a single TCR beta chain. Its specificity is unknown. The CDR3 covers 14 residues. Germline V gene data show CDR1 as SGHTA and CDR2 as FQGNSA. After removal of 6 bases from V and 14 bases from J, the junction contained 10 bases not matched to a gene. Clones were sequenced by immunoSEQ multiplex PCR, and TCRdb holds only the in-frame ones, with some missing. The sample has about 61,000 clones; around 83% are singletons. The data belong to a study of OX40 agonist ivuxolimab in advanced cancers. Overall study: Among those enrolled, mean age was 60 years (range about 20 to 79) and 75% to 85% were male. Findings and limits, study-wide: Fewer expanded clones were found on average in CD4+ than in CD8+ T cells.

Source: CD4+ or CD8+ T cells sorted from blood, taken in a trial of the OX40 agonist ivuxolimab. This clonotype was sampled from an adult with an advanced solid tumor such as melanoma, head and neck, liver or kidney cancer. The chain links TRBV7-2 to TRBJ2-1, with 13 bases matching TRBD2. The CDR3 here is CASSRLAGGQGEFF. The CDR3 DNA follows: TGTGCCAGCAGTCGACTAGCGGGGGGACAGGGCGAGTTCTTC.